Shown below are 14 T cell receptor beta chains from a single sample sequenced in a study of CD8 T cells in ankylosing spondylitis. TCRdb itself ran the 5' RACE reads through MiXCR, one entry per CDR3 protein. The table lists just over 150,000 distinct CDR3 sequences, approximately 16% of them singletons, with around 7.6% in the top ten. The sequencing input was blood, either unsorted or a sorted T cell fraction (not recorded which). The receptors originated from a male donor with ankylosing spondylitis or in good health (not recorded which).

This clonotype was counted only a few times. The gene calls are TRBV29-1 and TRBJ1-5; TRBD1 is a possible D gene (5 bases). The CDR3 consists of 13 residues. V was trimmed by 4 bases and J by 3 bases, leaving 10 bases between them. Per the germline V gene, CDR1 is SQVTM and CDR2 is ANQGSEA. This CDR3 is CSVGGGFNQPQHF. The CDR3 DNA follows: TGCAGCGTTGGGGGGGGGTTCAATCAGCCCCAGCATTTT.

The genes are TRBV30 and TRBJ2-2, with a tentative D call TRBD2 (5 bases). This CDR3 has 13 residues. Trimming took off 3 bases at V and 4 bases at J, with 9 bases between the two ends. Germline V gene sequence: CDR1 GTSNPN, CDR2 SVGIG (reference sequence). CDR3 nucleotides: TGTGCCTGGAGAGAGGGAAGCACCGGGGAGCTGTTTTTT. It is translated as CAWREGSTGELFF.

The V call is TRBV20-1, the J call TRBJ1-3, with 7 bases that match TRBD1. The CDR3 has 14 residues. Losses at the gene ends were 6 bases for V and 2 bases for J; bases not matched to a gene: 7. CDR1 DFQATT and CDR2 SNEGSKA come from the germline V gene (reference sequence). The CDR3 loop is CSAEQGSPGNTIYF. The CDR3 region has the DNA TGCAGTGCCGAACAGGGGTCTCCTGGAAACACCATATATTTT.

Only a few counts were recorded for this clonotype. The gene calls are TRBV6-6 and TRBJ2-7; TRBD2 matches at 10 bases. V was pared by 7 bases and J by 7 bases, with 4 bases of the junction left unmatched. CDR3 length equals 12 residues. Germline-derived CDR1 and CDR2 are MNHNY and SVGAGI (reference sequence). CDR3 nucleotide sequence: TGTGCCAGCAAACTAGCGGGACATGAGCAGTACTTC. This encodes CASKLAGHEQYF.

This clonotype has a handful of counts. The rearrangement links TRBV28 to TRBJ1-1, with D hard to call. The CDR3 extends over 13 amino acids. Trimming shortened V by 5 bases and J by 1 base, and 8 bases separated the two germline ends. CDR1 is MDHEN and CDR2 is SYDVKM in the germline V gene. The CDR3 DNA is TGTGCCAGCAGTACTGGACGGAACACTGAAGCTTTCTTT. Translating it yields CASSTGRNTEAFF.

Ten or more counts support this clonotype. The chain uses TRBV29-1 and TRBJ2-7; D uncertain. V was trimmed by 5 bases and J by 0 bases, leaving 20 bases between them. In germline, CDR1 is SQVTM, CDR2 ANQGSEA. This CDR3 region has 16 residues. The CDR3 region has the DNA TGCAGCGTTCGCGTGGTGAACCCGGATTTCTCCTACGAGCAGTACTTC. This sequence encodes CSVRVVNPDFSYEQYF.

This clonotype has a handful of counts. V gene TRBV5-1 combines with J gene TRBJ2-1, with 7 nucleotides matching TRBD1. The CDR3 totals 16 residues. CDR1 SGHRS and CDR2 YFSETQ come from the germline V gene. Unmatched junction bases numbered 15, after V lost 7 bases and J lost 5 bases. The CDR3 bases are TGCGCCAGCGAACGCCTTATTCCGGGACAGAACAATGAGCAGTTCTTC. It is translated as CASERLIPGQNNEQFF. The variable domain in full, with the rest retrieved from reference TRBV5-1 and TRBJ2-1, is KAGVTQTPRYLIKTRGQQVTLSCSPISGHRSVSWYQQTPGQGLQFLFEYFSETQRNKGNFPGRFSGRQFSNSRSEMNVSTLELGDSALYLCASERLIPGQNNEQFFGPGTRLTVL.

This clonotype was observed a few times. CDR3 in DNA: TGTGCCAGCAGTGACCGGGGGGGATCGGGCACCGGGGAGCTGTTTTTT. As protein: CASSDRGGSGTGELFF. V usage is TRBV12-3 or TRBV12-4 and J usage is TRBJ2-2, with TRBD2 matching over 8 bases. The CDR3 loop spans 16 amino acids. V lost 5 bases to trimming and J lost 4 bases; unmatched junction nucleotides: 9.

This clonotype was detected ten times or more. J is TRBJ2-7 and V is TRBV20-1; 8 bases fit TRBD1. Germline V lookup: CDR1 DFQATT, CDR2 SNEGSKA (reference sequence). CDR3 size: 14 residues. V dropped 4 bases and J dropped 9; count of bases not matched to a gene: 14. The CDR3 is CSATKDRETVLQYF. The CDR3 DNA follows: TGCAGTGCTACCAAGGACAGGGAGACAGTCTTGCAGTACTTC.

There are a few counts of this clonotype. The V and J genes are TRBV20-1 and TRBJ1-5; TRBD1 is a possible D gene (6 bases). V gave up 0 bases and J gave up 6 bases, with 18 bases separating them. This CDR3 comprises 16 residues. The germline V gene encodes CDR1 DFQATT and CDR2 SNEGSKA (reference sequence). The CDR3 nucleotides read TGCAGTGCTAGAGAATTAGGGCAGGGGATCGTTCAGCCCCAGCATTTT. This gives the protein CSARELGQGIVQPQHF.

This clonotype was seen ten or more times. This sequence joins TRBV27 and TRBJ2-3; D possibly matches TRBD1 or TRBD2 (5 bases each). Trimming cost V 2 bases and J 0 bases, with 9 bases left between them. The CDR3 runs to 15 residues. Germline V lookup: CDR1 MNHEY, CDR2 SMNVEV (reference sequence). The CDR3: CASSLRGQSTDTQYF. CDR3 nucleotide sequence: TGTGCCAGCAGTTTACGGGGCCAGAGCACAGATACGCAGTATTTT.

The gene calls are TRBV6-1 and TRBJ1-6; D ambiguous. Germline CDR1 MNHNS, CDR2 SASEGT. The CDR3 consists of 14 residues. V lost 5 bases, J lost 4 bases, and 9 bases lay in between. The DNA for the CDR3 is TGTGCCAGCAGTACAACAGCGTATAATTCACCCCTCCACTTT. Protein sequence: CASSTTAYNSPLHF.

This clonotype was counted only a few times. This may stem from a read error, because a much larger clone lies one nucleotide away. V gene TRBV4-2 combines with J gene TRBJ2-7; no clear D gene. Germline CDR1 is LGHNA and CDR2 is YNFKEQ. The CDR3 has 14 residues. This CDR3 reads CASSQEDMRYEQCF. In DNA, the CDR3 is TGTGCCAGCAGCCAAGAAGACATGCGATACGAGCAGTGCTTC.

This clonotype came up many times. The V and J genes are TRBV20-1 and TRBJ2-7; D tentatively fits TRBD1 or TRBD2 (5 bases each). V lost 3 bases to trimming and J lost 7 bases, with 16 bases between them. The CDR3 runs 13 residues. The V gene's germline CDR1 is DFQATT and CDR2 SNEGSKA (reference sequence). The CDR3 DNA follows: TGCAGTGCTAGTGTCGGGGCCTCAAGAGAGCAGTACTTC. Residues: CSASVGASREQYF.